The clone carrying this TCR beta chain was seen only once. These data belong to a study of blood T cell repertoires in COVID-19. The V end was cut by 2 bases, the J end by 10 bases, with 7 bases between. CDR1 and CDR2 from the germline V gene are SGHRS and YFSETQ. The CDR3 is 11 residues long. The table came from immunoSEQ multiplex PCR; TCRdb's copy has only in-frame clones and leaves some out. The table has around 290,000 clones, 80% to 90% seen once. Sequencing was performed on peripheral blood. This TCR was recovered from a man aged 35 to 55 with acute or convalescent COVID-19. The chain couples TRBV5-1 to TRBJ2-1; D is perhaps TRBD2 (6 bases). The CDR3 loop is CASSFAGEQFF. DNA for the CDR3: TGCGCCAGCAGCTTCGCGGGGGAGCAGTTCTTC.